This is a list of T cell receptor beta chains from one sample in a study of T cell changes during pregnancy in multiple sclerosis. Repertoires were generated with immunoSEQ multiplex PCR, while TCRdb's copy carries only in-frame clones and drops some. In the table there are more than 90,000 clones, 80% to 95% of which are singletons. Sequenced material: peripheral blood, taken in the second trimester of pregnancy. The receptors stem from a female donor with multiple sclerosis, enrolled in a pregnancy study. Both conserved end residues are part of each CDR3. A D gene is named only where the DNA matches it firmly. The listing skips clone size in some rows; elsewhere it reads once, few, many or a size class.

NA TRBD2 TRBJ2-5 TRBV5-4 TGTGCCAGCAGCTTTCTAGCGGGAGGGGGGGAGACCCAGTACTTC CASSFLAGGGETQYF
NA NA TRBJ1-4 TRBV6-6 TGTGCCAGCACTTACCTGACAACCACTAATGAAAAACTGTTTTTT CASTYLTTTNEKLFF
NA TRBD1 TRBJ1-5 TRBV28 TGTGCCAGCAGTCCTCCGCAGGGGGCGAACCAGCCCCAGCATTTT CASSPPQGANQPQHF
NA TRBD2 TRBJ2-1 TRBV7-6 TGTGCCAGCAGCCAATCTCCTAGCGGGGGATACAATGAGCAGTTCTTC CASSQSPSGGYNEQFF
NA NA TRBJ2-3 TRBV5-1 TGCGCCAGCAGCTTGGATACGGCAGATACGCAGTATTTT CASSLDTADTQYF
NA TRBD1 TRBJ1-1 TRBV5-1 TGCGCCAGCAGGCTCGGGACAGGGGACACTGAAGCTTTCTTT CASRLGTGDTEAFF
NA NA TRBJ1-2 TRBV9 TGTGCCAGCAGCGAGACAGACCTGGAGGGCTACACCTTC CASSETDLEGYTF
NA NA TRBJ1-4 TRBV2 TGTGCCAGCATTGGGGGGTATAATGAAAAACTGTTTTTT CASIGGYNEKLFF
NA NA TRBJ2-5 TRBV9 TGTGCCAGCAGCGTAGGGCTTCCAACGGGGACCCAGTACTTC CASSVGLPTGTQYF
NA TRBD2 TRBJ2-7 TRBV29-1 TGCAGCGTTGCGGCGGGAGAGGGATACGAGCAGTACTTC CSVAAGEGYEQYF
NA NA TRBJ2-7 TRBV6-5 TGTGCCAGCACCCCGAGGGGGTTGAGGAACGAGCAGTACTTC CASTPRGLRNEQYF
NA NA TRBJ2-2 TRBV27 TGTGCCAGCAGGGTTCAAGCGGACGGGGAGCTGTTTTTT CASRVQADGELFF
NA NA TRBJ1-1 TRBV10-2 TGCGCCAGCAGTCGGGGGAGCATGAACACTGAAGCTTTCTTT CASSRGSMNTEAFF
once NA TRBJ2-7 TRBV2 TGTGCCAGCAGTTTTACTCCGGGAAAGGGCACCTACGAGCAGTACTTC CASSFTPGKGTYEQYF
NA TRBD1 TRBJ1-2 TRBV7-2 TGTGCCAGCAGCCTGCGGACAGGGGGCTACACCTTC CASSLRTGGYTF
NA NA TRBJ2-2 TRBV9 TGTGCCAGCAGCGTAGGCCCCCTCTGGGGGCTAGGGATAACCGGGGAGCTGTTTTTT CASSVGPLWGLGITGELFF
NA NA TRBJ2-7 TRBV11-3 TGTGCCAGCAGCTTGGGGGGCTCCTACGAGCAGTACTTC CASSLGGSYEQYF
once NA TRBJ2-2 TRBV28 TGTGCCAGCCCCAGCGGTACCGGGGAGCTGTTTTTT CASPSGTGELFF
NA NA TRBJ2-7 TRBV28 TGTGCCAGCACATCCCCAGGCTCCTACGAGCAGTACTTC CASTSPGSYEQYF
once NA TRBJ2-5 TRBV20-1 TGCAGTGGCCCAGTCCAAGAGACCCAGTACTTC CSGPVQETQYF
NA NA TRBJ2-1 TRBV21-1 TGTGCCAGCAGGTTAGCGGGAGGGTTTACCTACAATGAGCAGTTCTTC CASRLAGGFTYNEQFF
NA TRBD1 TRBJ2-1 TRBV4-3 TGCGCCAGCAGCCAAGATTCAGGGACAGGGGCTTTTGTGAATGAGCAGTTCTTC CASSQDSGTGAFVNEQFF
once TRBD2 TRBJ2-5 TRBV5-4 TGTGCCAGCAGCTCCGGACTAGCGAGCATGAAGACCCAGTACTTC CASSSGLASMKTQYF
once TRBD2 TRBJ2-7 TRBV4-2 TGTGCCAGCAGCCAAGCCGCCGGACTAGCGGGAGTGGGGTCCTACGAGCAGTACTTC CASSQAAGLAGVGSYEQYF
once NA TRBJ2-7 TRBV6-5 TGTGCCAGCAGTTATTTCCAGCAGGGATACTACGAGCAGTACTTC CASSYFQQGYYEQYF
NA TRBD1 TRBJ2-7 TRBV10-2 TGCGCCAGCAGTTGGGACAGCACCTACGAGCAGTACTTC CASSWDSTYEQYF
NA TRBD1 TRBJ2-7 TRBV7-3 TGTGCCAGCAGTCGAACAGGGGCCTACGAGCAGTACTTC CASSRTGAYEQYF
NA NA TRBJ2-4 TRBV5-1 TGCGCCAGCAGCTTTGTCGGTGGGGCCGTGGCCAAAAACATTCAGTACTTC CASSFVGGAVAKNIQYF